The TCR beta chain under discussion was sequenced for a study of blood T cell repertoires in COVID-19. V gave up 1 base and J gave up 5 bases, with 6 bases separating them. The germline gives CDR1 LGHDT, CDR2 YNNKEL (reference sequence). This CDR3 is built from 13 residues. Clones were sequenced by immunoSEQ multiplex PCR, and TCRdb holds only the in-frame ones, with some missing. The table lists 150,000 to 200,000 clones, roughly 84% of them singletons. The source of this sequence is a person aged 70 to 79 with COVID-19, enrolled during active disease. The chain has TRBV3-1 (or the pseudogene TRBV3-2) and TRBJ1-5; D unclear. Sequenced input: peripheral blood. For the CDR3, the DNA is TGTGCCAGCAGCCAAGCCCTAGATCAGCCCCAGCATTTT. Residues: CASSQALDQPQHF.